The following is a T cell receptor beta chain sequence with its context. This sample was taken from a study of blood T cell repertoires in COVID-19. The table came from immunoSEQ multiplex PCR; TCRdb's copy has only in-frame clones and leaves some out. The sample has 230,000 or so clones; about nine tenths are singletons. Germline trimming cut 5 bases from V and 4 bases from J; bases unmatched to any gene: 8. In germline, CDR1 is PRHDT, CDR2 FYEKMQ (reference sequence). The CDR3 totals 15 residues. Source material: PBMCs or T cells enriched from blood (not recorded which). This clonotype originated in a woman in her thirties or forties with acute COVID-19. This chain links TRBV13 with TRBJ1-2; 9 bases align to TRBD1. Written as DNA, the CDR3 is TGTGCCAGCAGCCTAAGGACAGGGGCCATCTATGGCTACACCTTC. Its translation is CASSLRTGAIYGYTF.